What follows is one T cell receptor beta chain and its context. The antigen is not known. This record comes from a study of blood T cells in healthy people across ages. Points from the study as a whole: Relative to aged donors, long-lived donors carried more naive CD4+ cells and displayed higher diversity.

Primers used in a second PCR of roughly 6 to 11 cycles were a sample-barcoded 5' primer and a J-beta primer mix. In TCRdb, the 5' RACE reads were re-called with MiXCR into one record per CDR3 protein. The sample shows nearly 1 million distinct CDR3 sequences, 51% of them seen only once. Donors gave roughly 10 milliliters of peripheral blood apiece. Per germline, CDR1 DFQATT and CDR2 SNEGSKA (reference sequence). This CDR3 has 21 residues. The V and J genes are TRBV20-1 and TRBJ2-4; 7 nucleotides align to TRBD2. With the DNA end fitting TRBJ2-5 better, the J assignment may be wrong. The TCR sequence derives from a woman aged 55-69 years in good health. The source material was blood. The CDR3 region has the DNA TGCAGTGCTAGAGATCTTTTCTGGGGAGGGGCTAGCGGAAAATCACAAGAGACCCAGTACTTC. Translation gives CSARDLFWGGASGKSQETQYF.